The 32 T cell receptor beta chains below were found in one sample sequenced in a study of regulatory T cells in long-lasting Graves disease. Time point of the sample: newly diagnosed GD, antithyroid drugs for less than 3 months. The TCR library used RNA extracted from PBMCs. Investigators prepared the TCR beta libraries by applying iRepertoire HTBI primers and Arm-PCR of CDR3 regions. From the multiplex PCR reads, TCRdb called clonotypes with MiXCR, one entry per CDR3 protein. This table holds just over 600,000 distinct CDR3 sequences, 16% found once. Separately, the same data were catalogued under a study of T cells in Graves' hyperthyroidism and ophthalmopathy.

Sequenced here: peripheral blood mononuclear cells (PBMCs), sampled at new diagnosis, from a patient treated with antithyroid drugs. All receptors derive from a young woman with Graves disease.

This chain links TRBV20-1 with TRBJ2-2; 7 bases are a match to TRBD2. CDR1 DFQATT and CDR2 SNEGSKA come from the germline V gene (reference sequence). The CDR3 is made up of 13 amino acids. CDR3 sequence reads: CSLRGGFTGELFF. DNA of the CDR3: TGCAGCTTAAGGGGAGGGTTCACCGGGGAGCTGTTTTTT.

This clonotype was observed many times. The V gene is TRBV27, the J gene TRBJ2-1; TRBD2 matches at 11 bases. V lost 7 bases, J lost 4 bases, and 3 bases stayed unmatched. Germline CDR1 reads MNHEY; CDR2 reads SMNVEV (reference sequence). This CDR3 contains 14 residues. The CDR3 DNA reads TGTGCCAGCAAGGTAGCGGGAGGGTACAATGAGCAGTTCTTC. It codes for CASKVAGGYNEQFF.

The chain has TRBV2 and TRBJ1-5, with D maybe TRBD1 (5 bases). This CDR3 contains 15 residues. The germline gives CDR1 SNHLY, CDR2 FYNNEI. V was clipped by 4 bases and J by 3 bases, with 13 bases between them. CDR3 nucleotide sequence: TGTGCCAGCAGTGCCTCCCTAGGGGCCAATCAGCCCCAGCATTTT. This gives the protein CASSASLGANQPQHF.

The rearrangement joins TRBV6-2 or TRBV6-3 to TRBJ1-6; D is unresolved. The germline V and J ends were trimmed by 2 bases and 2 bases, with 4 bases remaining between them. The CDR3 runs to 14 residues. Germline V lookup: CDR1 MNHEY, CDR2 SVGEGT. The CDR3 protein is CASSYGAYNSPLHF. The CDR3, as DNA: TGTGCCAGCAGTTACGGGGCCTATAATTCACCCCTCCACTTT.

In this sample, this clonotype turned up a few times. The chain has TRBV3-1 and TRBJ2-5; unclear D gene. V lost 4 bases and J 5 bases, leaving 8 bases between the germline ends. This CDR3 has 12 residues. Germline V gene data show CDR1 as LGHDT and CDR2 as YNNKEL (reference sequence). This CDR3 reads CASSLRPETQYF. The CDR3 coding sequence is TGTGCCAGCAGCCTAAGACCGGAGACCCAGTACTTC.

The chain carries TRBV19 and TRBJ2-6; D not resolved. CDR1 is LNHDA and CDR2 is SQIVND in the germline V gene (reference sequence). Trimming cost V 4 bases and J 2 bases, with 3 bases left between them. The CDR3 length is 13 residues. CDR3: CASSRTGANVLTF. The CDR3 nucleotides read TGTGCCAGTAGTAGGACTGGGGCCAACGTCCTGACTTTC.

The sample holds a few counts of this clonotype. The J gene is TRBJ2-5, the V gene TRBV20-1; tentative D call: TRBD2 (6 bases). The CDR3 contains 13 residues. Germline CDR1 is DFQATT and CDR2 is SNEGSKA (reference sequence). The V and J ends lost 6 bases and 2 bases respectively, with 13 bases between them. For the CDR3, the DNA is TGCAGTGCCGACCGGGACTCTCAAGAGACCCAGTACTTC. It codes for CSADRDSQETQYF.

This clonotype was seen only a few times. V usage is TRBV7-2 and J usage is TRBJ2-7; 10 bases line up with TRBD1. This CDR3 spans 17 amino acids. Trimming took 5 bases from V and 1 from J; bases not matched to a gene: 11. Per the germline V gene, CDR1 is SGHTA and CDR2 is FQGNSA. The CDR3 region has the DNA TGTGCCAGCAGCAGAGGGACAGGGGCCTTTAATTCCTACGAGCAGTACTTC. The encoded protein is CASSRGTGAFNSYEQYF.

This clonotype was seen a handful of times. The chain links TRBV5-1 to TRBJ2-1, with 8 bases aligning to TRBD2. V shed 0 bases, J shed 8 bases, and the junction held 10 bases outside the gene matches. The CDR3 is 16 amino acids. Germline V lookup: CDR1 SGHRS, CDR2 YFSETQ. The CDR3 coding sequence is TGCGCCAGCAGCTTGGTCGGTAGCGGGACCTTAGATGAGCAGTTCTTC. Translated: CASSLVGSGTLDEQFF.

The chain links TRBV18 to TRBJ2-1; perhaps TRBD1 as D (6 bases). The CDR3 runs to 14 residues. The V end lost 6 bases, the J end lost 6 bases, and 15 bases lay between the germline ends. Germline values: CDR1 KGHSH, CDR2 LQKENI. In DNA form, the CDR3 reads TGTGCCAGCTCCCAGGGGTCCTTGGTCAATGAGCAGTTCTTC. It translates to CASSQGSLVNEQFF.

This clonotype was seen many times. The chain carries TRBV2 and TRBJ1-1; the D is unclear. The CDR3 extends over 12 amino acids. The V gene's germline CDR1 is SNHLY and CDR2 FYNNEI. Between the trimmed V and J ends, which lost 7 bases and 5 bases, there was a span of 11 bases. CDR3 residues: CASNPGRTEAFF. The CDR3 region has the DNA TGTGCCAGCAACCCTGGACGGACTGAAGCTTTCTTT. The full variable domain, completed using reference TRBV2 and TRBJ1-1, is EPEVTQTPSHQVTQMGQEVILRCVPISNHLYFYWYRQILGQKVEFLVSFYNNEISEKSEIFDDQFSVERPDGSNFTLKIRSTKLEDSAMYFCASNPGRTEAFFGQGTRLTVV.

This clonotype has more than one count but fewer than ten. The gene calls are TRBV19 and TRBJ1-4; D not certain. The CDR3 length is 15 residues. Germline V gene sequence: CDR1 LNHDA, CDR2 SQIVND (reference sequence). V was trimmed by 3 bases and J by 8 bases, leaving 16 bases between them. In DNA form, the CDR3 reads TGTGCCAGTAGTATCGGGGATGAGCTGGACGAAAAACTGTTTTTT. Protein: CASSIGDELDEKLFF.

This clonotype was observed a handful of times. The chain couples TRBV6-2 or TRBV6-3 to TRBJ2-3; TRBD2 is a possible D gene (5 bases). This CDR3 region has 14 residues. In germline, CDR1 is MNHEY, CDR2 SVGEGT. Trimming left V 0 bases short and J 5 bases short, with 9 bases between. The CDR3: CASSYSGEIDTQYF. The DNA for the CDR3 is TGTGCCAGCAGTTACTCCGGGGAAATAGATACGCAGTATTTT.

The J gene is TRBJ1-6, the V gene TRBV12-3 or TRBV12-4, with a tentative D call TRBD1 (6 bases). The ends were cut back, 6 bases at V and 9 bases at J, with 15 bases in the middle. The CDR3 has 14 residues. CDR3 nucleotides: TGTGCCAGCAGATCCACAGGGTACACTTCACCCCTCCACTTT. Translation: CASRSTGYTSPLHF.

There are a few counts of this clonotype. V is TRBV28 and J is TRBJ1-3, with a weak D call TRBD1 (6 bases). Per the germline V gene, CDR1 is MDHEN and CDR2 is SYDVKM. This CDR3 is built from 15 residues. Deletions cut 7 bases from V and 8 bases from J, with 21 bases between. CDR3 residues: CASTKTGSPDDTIYF. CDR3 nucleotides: TGTGCCAGCACCAAAACAGGGAGCCCCGACGACACCATATATTTT.

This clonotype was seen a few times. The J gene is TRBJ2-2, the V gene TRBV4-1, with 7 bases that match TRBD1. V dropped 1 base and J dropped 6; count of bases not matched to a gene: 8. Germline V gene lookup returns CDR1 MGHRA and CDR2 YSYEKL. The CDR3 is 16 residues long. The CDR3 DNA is TGCGCCAGCAGCCAAGGGATGACAGGGTTAGCCGGGGAGCTGTTTTTT. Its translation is CASSQGMTGLAGELFF.

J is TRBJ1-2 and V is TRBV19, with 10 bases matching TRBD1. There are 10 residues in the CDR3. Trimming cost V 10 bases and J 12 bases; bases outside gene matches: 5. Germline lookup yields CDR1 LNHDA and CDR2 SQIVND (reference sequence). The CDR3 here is CATGDRGDTF. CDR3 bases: TGTGCCACCGGGGACAGGGGAGACACCTTC.

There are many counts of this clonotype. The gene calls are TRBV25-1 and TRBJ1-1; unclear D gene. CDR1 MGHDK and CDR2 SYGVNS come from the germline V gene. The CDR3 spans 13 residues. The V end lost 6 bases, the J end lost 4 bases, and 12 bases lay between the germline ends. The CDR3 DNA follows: TGTGCCAGCAGACGGGATGGGGTCACTGAAGCTTTCTTT. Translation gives CASRRDGVTEAFF.

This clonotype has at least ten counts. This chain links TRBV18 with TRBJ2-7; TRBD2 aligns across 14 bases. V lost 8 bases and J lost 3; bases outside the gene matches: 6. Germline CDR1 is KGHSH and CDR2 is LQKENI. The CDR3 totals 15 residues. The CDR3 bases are TGTGCCAGCAGCCCGACTAGCGGGAGGGTCTACGAGCAGTACTTC. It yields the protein CASSPTSGRVYEQYF.

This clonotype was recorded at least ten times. The CDR3 nucleotides are TGTGCCAGCAGTGGGACAGAACTATCGGGCTACACCTTC. This translates into CASSGTELSGYTF. The rearrangement links TRBV28 to TRBJ1-2; 7 bases map to TRBD1. Germline CDR1 MDHEN, CDR2 SYDVKM. Trimming at V came to 5 bases and at J to 8 bases, leaving 8 bases not matched to a gene. The CDR3 covers 13 residues.

The CDR3 nucleotides are TGCAGCGTTGGGTTGACAGGGGCTACTTCCACTGAAGCTTTCTTT. The encoded protein is CSVGLTGATSTEAFF. This chain uses TRBV29-1 with TRBJ1-1, with 8 bases matching TRBD1. CDR3 size: 15 residues. Trimming cost V 4 bases and J 4 bases; bases outside gene matches: 11. Germline assignment: CDR1 SQVTM and CDR2 ANQGSEA.

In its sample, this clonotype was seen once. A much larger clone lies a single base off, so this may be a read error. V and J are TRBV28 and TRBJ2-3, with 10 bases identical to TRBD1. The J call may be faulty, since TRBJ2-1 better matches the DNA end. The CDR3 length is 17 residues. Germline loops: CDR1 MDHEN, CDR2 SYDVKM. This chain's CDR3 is CASRGTGEARRYNEQFF. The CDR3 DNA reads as TGTGCCAGCAGGGGGACAGGGGAGGCTCGGCGATACAATGAGCAGTTCTTC.

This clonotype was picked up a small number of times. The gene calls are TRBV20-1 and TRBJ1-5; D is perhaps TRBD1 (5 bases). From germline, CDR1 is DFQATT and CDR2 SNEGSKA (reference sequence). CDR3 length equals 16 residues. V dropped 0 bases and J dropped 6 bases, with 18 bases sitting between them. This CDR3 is CSARDLYRGDFQPQHF. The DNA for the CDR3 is TGCAGTGCTAGAGATCTCTATCGGGGGGATTTTCAGCCCCAGCATTTT.

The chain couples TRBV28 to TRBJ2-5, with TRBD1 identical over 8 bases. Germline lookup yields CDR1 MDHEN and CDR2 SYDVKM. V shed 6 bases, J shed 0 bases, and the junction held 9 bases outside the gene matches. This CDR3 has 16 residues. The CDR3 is CASRPPGGPYQETQYF. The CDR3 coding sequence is TGTGCCAGCAGACCGCCAGGGGGCCCGTACCAAGAGACCCAGTACTTC.

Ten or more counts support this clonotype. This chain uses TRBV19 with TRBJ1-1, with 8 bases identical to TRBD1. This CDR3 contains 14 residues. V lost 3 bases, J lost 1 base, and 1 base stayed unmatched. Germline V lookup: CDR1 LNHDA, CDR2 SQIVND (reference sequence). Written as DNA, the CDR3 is TGTGCCAGTAGTATCGGGACAGGGAACACTGAAGCTTTCTTT. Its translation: CASSIGTGNTEAFF.

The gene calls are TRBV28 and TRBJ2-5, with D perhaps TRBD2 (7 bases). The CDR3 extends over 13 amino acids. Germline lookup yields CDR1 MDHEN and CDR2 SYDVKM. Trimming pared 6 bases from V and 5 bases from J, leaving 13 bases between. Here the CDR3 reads CASRPGGLETQYF. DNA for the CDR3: TGTGCCAGCAGACCCGGGGGGCTGGAGACCCAGTACTTC.

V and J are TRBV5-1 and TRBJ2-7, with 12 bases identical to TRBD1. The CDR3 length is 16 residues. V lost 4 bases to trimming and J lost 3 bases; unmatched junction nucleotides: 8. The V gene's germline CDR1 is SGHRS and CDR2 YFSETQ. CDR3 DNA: TGCGCCAGCAGCCTTGCCGGGACAGGGGGCTTCTACGAGCAGTACTTC. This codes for CASSLAGTGGFYEQYF.

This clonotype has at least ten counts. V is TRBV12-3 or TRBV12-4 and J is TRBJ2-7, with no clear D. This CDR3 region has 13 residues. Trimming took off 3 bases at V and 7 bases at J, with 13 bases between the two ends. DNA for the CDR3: TGTGCCAGCAGTTTTGGCCCTCTGAGGGAGCAGTACTTC. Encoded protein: CASSFGPLREQYF.

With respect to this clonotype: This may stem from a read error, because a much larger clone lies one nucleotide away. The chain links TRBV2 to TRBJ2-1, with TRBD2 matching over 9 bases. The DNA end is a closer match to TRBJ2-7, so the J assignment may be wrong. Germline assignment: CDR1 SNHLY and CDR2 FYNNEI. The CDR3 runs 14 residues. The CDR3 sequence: CASRDSGSPYEQYF. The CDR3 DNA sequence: TGTGCCAGCAGGGATAGCGGGAGCCCCTACGAGCAGTACTTC.

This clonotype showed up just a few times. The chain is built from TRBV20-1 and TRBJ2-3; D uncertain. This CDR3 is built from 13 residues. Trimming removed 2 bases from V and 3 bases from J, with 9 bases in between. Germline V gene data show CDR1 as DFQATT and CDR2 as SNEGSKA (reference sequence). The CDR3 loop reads CSARPPATDTQYF. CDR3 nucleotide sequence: TGCAGTGCTAGACCACCGGCGACAGATACGCAGTATTTT.

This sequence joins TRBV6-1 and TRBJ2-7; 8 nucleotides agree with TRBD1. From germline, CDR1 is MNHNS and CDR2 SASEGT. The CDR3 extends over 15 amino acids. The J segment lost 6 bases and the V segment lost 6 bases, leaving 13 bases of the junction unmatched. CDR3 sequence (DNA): TGTGCCAGCAGCCGGACAGGGAACTCCCCGGGCGAGCAGTACTTC. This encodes CASSRTGNSPGEQYF.

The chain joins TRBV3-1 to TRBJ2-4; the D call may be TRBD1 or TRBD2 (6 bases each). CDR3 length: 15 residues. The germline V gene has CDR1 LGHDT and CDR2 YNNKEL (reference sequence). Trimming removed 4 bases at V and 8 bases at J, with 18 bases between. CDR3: CASSRPGVRGHIQYF. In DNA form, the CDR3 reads TGTGCCAGCAGCCGTCCGGGGGTCAGGGGTCACATTCAGTACTTC.